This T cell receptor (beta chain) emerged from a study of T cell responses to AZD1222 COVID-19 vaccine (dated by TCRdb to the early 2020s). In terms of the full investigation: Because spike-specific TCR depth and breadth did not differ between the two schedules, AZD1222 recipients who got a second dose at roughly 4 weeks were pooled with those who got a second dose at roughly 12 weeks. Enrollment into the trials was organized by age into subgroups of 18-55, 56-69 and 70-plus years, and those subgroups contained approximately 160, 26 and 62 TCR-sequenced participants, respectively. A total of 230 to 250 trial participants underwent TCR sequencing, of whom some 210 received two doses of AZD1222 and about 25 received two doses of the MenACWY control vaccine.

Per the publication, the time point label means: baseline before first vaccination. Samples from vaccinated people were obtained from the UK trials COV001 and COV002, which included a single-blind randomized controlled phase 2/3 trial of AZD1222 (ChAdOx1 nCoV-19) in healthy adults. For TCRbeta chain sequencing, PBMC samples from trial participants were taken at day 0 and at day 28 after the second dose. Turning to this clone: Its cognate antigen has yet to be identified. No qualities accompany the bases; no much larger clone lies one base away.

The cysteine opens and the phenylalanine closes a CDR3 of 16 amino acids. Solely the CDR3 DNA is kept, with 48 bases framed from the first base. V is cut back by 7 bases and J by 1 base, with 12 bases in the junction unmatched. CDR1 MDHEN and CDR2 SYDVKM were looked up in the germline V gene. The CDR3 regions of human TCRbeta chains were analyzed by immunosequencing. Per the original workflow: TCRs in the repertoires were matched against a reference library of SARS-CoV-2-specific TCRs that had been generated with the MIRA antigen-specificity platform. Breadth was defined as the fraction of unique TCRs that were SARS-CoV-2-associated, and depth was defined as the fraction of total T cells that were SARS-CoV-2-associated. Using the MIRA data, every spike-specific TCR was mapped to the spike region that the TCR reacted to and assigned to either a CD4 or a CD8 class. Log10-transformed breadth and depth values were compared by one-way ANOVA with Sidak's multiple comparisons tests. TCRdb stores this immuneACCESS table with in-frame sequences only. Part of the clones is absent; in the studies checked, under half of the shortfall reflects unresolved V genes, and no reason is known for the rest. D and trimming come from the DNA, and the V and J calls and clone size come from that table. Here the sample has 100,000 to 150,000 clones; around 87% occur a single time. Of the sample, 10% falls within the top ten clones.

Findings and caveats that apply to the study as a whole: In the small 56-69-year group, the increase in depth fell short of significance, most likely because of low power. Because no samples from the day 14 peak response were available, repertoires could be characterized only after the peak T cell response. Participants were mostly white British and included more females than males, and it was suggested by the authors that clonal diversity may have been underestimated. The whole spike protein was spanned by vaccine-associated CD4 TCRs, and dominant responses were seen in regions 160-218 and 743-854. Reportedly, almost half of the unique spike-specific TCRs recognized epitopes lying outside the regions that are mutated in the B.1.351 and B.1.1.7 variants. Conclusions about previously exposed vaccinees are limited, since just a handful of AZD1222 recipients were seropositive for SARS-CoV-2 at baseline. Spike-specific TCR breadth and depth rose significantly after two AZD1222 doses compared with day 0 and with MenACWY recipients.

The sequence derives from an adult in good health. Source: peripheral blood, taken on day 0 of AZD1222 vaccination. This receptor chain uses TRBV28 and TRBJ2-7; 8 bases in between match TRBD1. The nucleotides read TGTGCCAGCAACGCTCAAGGACAGGGCCTATCCTACGAGCAGTACTTC. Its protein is CASNAQGQGLSYEQYF.